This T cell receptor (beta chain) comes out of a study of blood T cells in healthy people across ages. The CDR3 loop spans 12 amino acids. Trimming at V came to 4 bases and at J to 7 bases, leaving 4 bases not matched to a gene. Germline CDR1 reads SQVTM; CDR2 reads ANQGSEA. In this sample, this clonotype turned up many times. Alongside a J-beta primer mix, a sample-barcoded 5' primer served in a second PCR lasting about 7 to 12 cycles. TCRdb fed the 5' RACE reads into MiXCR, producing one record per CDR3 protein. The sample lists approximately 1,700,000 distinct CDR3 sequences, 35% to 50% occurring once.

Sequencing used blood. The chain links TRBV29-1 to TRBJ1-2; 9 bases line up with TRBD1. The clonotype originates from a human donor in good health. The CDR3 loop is CSVGQGVVGYTF. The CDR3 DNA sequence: TGCAGCGTTGGACAGGGGGTGGTTGGCTACACCTTC.